This T cell receptor beta chain was found in a study of cytomegalovirus exposure and HLA in healthy donors. General study points: In an earlier analysis, about 87% or about 30%: the productive usage of most TCR beta V segments.

From germline, CDR1 is SGHNT and CDR2 YENEEA. The J segment lost 7 bases and the V segment lost 1 base, leaving 2 bases of the junction unmatched. The CDR3 sequence is 16 residues long. These donors, healthy bone marrow donors, were studied. The PCR was carried out with 60 Vbeta primers and 13 Jbeta primers. Produced via immunoSEQ multiplex PCR; TCRdb's table is partial and in-frame only. The table records 110,000 to 150,000 clones, 78% of them present only once. Note on this clone: As yet, its antigen is unknown.

This sequence was found in a male donor in good health and CMV-seronegative. J is TRBJ2-1 and V is TRBV11-3; 15 positions match TRBD2. Sequencing was performed on PBMCs. CDR3 in DNA: TGTGCCAGCAGCTTAGGGACTAGCGGGGGGGATAATGAGCAGTTCTTC. Translated: CASSLGTSGGDNEQFF.